A selection of T cell receptor beta chains follows, all from one sample in a study of blood T cell repertoires in COVID-19. Clones were read by immunoSEQ multiplex PCR, and TCRdb kept only the in-frame ones, dropping some. The sample lists just under 250,000 clones, around 89% occurring once. The material sequenced was PBMCs or T cells enriched from blood (not recorded which). The receptors originated from a woman aged 30 to 39 who had recovered from COVID-19. The conserved cysteine and the conserved F or W are not part of the CDR3 here. Each record gives: CDR3 protein, J gene, V gene.

CDR3aa: ASSQDGGAGTEAF
j_gene: TRBJ1-1
v_gene: TRBV11-3

CDR3aa: SVEGAQGQGHYYEQY
j_gene: TRBJ2-7
v_gene: TRBV29-1

CDR3aa: ASSLGPRTGKGTEAF
j_gene: TRBJ1-1
v_gene: TRBV7-8

CDR3aa: ASSWEGKMNTEAF
j_gene: TRBJ1-1
v_gene: TRBV7-9

CDR3aa: ASSLGLAAGELF
j_gene: TRBJ2-2
v_gene: TRBV7-3

CDR3aa: ASSLGADYYGYT
j_gene: TRBJ1-2
v_gene: TRBV7-9

CDR3aa: ASIPGQEMRVNTEAF
j_gene: TRBJ1-1
v_gene: TRBV25-1

CDR3aa: ASSLGPDNYGYT
j_gene: TRBJ1-2
v_gene: TRBV5-6

CDR3aa: ASSLGRNYGYT
j_gene: TRBJ1-2
v_gene: TRBV7-8

CDR3aa: ASSPPGGNYGYT
j_gene: TRBJ1-2
v_gene: TRBV2

CDR3aa: ASSRLSGRNGELF
j_gene: TRBJ2-2
v_gene: TRBV18

CDR3aa: ASTPWGRGKYGQPQH
j_gene: TRBJ1-5
v_gene: TRBV19

CDR3aa: ASSPSNQPQH
j_gene: TRBJ1-5
v_gene: TRBV7-9

CDR3aa: ASSAGLSGTDTQY
j_gene: TRBJ2-3
v_gene: TRBV19

CDR3aa: ASGGNYGYT
j_gene: TRBJ1-2
v_gene: TRBV6-5

CDR3aa: ASSRWAGATEQF
j_gene: TRBJ2-1
v_gene: TRBV27

CDR3aa: AISEWDRRNQPQH
j_gene: TRBJ1-5
v_gene: TRBV10-3

CDR3aa: ASSSPGDQTEAF
j_gene: TRBJ1-1
v_gene: TRBV7-9

CDR3aa: ASSGAEATKNIQY
j_gene: TRBJ2-4
v_gene: TRBV5-6

CDR3aa: ASSLRTGLYNSPLH
j_gene: TRBJ1-6
v_gene: TRBV5-6

CDR3aa: ASSRAGSDSYEQY
j_gene: TRBJ2-7
v_gene: TRBV27

CDR3aa: ASSDFRTDTQY
j_gene: TRBJ2-3
v_gene: TRBV7-2

CDR3aa: ASSSGQVSYNEQF
j_gene: TRBJ2-1
v_gene: TRBV28

CDR3aa: ASSLAPRRTEAF
j_gene: TRBJ1-1
v_gene: TRBV28

CDR3aa: ATSLSQGDQPQH
j_gene: TRBJ1-5
v_gene: TRBV15

CDR3aa: ASSAQGAGEETQY
j_gene: TRBJ2-5
v_gene: TRBV19

CDR3aa: ASSLLQGASGYGYT
j_gene: TRBJ1-2
v_gene: TRBV28

CDR3aa: ASSEAAGRAHEQY
j_gene: TRBJ2-7
v_gene: TRBV2

CDR3aa: SVQLAGGVHEQF
j_gene: TRBJ2-1
v_gene: TRBV29-1

CDR3aa: ASSQRENEQF
j_gene: TRBJ2-1
v_gene: TRBV18

CDR3aa: ASSRGRETQY
j_gene: TRBJ2-5
v_gene: TRBV7-9

CDR3aa: ASSKGGRTYEQY
j_gene: TRBJ2-7
v_gene: TRBV21-1

CDR3aa: ASSRTGLNYGYT
j_gene: TRBJ1-2
v_gene: TRBV14

CDR3aa: ASSLDRDSGNTIY
j_gene: TRBJ1-3
v_gene: TRBV27

CDR3aa: ASSGLAGAYEQY
j_gene: TRBJ2-7
v_gene: TRBV28

CDR3aa: ASRYSNQPQH
j_gene: TRBJ1-5
v_gene: TRBV19

CDR3aa: ASSPSGQENYGYT
j_gene: TRBJ1-2
v_gene: TRBV28

CDR3aa: ASSTGTSGRTDTQY
j_gene: TRBJ2-3
v_gene: TRBV28

CDR3aa: AWTFYTGELF
j_gene: TRBJ2-2
v_gene: TRBV30

CDR3aa: ASSFDSGGYEQY
j_gene: TRBJ2-7
v_gene: TRBV5-1

CDR3aa: ASSLSPPQGASGSPLH
j_gene: TRBJ1-6
v_gene: TRBV7-2

CDR3aa: ASSFQGSGNQPQH
j_gene: TRBJ1-5
v_gene: TRBV28

CDR3aa: SGGGGEGQPQH
j_gene: TRBJ1-5
v_gene: TRBV29-1

CDR3aa: ASSLQGGGQPQH
j_gene: TRBJ1-5
v_gene: TRBV5-4

CDR3aa: ATWRAGATYEQY
j_gene: TRBJ2-7
v_gene: TRBV28

CDR3aa: ASSPVAGAADTQY
j_gene: TRBJ2-3
v_gene: TRBV7-3

CDR3aa: ASSPRRGKVSNQPQH
j_gene: TRBJ1-5
v_gene: TRBV19

CDR3aa: ASSQDRRLAGGRETQY
j_gene: TRBJ2-5
v_gene: TRBV14

CDR3aa: ASSYGQDQPQH
j_gene: TRBJ1-5
v_gene: TRBV5-4